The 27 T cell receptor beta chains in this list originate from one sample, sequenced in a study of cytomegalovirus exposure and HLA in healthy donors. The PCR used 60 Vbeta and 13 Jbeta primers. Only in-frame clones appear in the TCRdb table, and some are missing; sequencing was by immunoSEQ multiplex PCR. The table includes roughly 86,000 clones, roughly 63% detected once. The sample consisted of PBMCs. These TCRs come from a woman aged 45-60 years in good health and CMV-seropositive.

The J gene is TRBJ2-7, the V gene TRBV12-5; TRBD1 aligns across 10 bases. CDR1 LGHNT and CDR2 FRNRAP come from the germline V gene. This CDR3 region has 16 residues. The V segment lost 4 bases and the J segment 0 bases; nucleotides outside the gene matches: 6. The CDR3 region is CASGSRTGGLSYEQYF. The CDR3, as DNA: TGTGCTAGTGGTTCGCGGACAGGGGGTCTCTCCTACGAGCAGTACTTC. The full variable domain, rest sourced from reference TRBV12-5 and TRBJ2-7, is DARVTQTPRHKVTEMGQEVTMRCQPILGHNTVFWYRQTMMQGLELLAYFRNRAPLDDSGMPKDRFSAEMPDATLATLKIQPSEPRDSAVYFCASGSRTGGLSYEQYFGPGTRLTVT.

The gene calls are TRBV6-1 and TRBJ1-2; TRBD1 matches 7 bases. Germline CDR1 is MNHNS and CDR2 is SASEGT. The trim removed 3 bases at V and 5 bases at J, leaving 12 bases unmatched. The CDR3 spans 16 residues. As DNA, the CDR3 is TGTGCCAGCAGTGATGGCAGGGGGTTAGTTTTTTATGGCTACACCTTC. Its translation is CASSDGRGLVFYGYTF.

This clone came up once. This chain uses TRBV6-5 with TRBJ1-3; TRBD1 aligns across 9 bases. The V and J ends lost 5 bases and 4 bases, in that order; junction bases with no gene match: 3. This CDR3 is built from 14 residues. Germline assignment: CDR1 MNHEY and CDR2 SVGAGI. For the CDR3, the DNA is TGTGCCAGCAGTCGGACAGGGGCCGGAAACACCATATATTTT. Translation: CASSRTGAGNTIYF.

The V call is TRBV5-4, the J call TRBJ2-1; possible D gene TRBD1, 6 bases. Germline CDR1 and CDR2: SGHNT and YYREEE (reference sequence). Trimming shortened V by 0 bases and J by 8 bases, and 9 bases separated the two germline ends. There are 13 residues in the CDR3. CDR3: CASSLVPGDEQFF. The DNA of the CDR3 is TGTGCCAGCAGCTTGGTTCCAGGGGATGAGCAGTTCTTC.

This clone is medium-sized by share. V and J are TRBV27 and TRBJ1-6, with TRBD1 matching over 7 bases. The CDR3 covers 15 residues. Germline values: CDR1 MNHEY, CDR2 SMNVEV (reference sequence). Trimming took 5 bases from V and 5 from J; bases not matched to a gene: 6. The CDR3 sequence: CASSVQGWDNSPLHF. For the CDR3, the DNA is TGTGCCAGCAGTGTACAGGGGTGGGATAATTCACCCCTCCACTTT.

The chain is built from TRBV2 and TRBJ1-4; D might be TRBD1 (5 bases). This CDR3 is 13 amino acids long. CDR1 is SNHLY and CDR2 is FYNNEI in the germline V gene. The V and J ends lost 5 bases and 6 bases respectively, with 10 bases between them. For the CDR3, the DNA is TGTGCCAGCAGTTCAGACAGAGATGAAAAACTGTTTTTT. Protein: CASSSDRDEKLFF.

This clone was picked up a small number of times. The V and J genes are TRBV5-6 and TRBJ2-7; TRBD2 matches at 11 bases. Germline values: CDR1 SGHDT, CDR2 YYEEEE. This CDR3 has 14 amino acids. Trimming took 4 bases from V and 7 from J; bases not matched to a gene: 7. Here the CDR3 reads CASSVGLAEGEQYF. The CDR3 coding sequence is TGTGCCAGCAGCGTGGGACTAGCGGAGGGGGAGCAGTACTTC.

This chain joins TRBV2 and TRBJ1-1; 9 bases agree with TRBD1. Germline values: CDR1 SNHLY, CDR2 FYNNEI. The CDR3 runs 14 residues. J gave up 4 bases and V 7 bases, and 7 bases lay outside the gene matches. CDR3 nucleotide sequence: TGTGCCAGCACGACAGGGGGTGGCGGCACTGAAGCTTTCTTT. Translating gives CASTTGGGGTEAFF.

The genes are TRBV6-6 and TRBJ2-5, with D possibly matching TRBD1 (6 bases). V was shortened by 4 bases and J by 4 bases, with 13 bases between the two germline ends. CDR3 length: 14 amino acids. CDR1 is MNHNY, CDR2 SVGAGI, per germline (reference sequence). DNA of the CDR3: TGTGCCAGCAGTTTAAGCAGGGGTGGAGAGACCCAGTACTTC. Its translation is CASSLSRGGETQYF.

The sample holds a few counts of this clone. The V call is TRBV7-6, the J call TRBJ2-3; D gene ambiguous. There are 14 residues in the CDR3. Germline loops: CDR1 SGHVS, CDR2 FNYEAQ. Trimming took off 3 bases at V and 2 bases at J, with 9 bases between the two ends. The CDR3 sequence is CASSFHGATDTQYF. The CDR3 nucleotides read TGTGCCAGCAGCTTTCACGGAGCCACAGATACGCAGTATTTT.

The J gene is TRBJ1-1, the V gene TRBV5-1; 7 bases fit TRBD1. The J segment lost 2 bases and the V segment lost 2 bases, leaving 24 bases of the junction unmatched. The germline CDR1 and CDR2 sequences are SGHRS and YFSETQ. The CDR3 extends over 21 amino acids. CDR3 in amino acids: CASSFYLLPDDPGQKNTEAFF. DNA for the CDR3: TGCGCCAGCAGCTTCTACCTCCTCCCCGATGATCCGGGACAGAAAAACACTGAAGCTTTCTTT.

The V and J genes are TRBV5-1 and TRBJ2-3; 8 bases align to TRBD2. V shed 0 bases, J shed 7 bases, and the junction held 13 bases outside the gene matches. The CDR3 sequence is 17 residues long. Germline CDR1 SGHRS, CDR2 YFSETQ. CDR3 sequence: CASSLARRAGVGYTQYF. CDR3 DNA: TGCGCCAGCAGCTTGGCCAGGCGAGCGGGGGTCGGATATACGCAGTATTTT.

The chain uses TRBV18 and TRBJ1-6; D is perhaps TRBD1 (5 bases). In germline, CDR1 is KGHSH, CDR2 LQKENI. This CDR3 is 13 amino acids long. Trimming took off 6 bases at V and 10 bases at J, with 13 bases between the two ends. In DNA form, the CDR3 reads TGTGCCAGCTCCCCCCTCCAGGGCTCACCCCTCCACTTT. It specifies CASSPLQGSPLHF. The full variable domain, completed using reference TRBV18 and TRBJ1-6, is NAGVMQNPRHLVRRRGQEARLRCSPMKGHSHVYWYRQLPEEGLKFMVYLQKENIIDESGMPKERFSAEFPKEGPSILRIQQVVRGDSAAYFCASSPLQGSPLHFGNGTRLTVT.

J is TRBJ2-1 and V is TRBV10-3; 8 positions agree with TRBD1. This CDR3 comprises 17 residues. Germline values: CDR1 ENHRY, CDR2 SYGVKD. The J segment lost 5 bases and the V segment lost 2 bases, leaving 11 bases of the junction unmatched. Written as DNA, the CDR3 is TGTGCCATCAGTGAGCCCACTACGGGACAGGTCAACAATGAGCAGTTCTTC. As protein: CAISEPTTGQVNNEQFF.

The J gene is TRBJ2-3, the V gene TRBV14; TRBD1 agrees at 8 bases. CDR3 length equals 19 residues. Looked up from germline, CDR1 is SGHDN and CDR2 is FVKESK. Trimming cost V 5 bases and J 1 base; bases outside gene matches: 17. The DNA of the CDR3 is TGTGCCAGCAGCTCCAGCCTGGAGACAGGGGTTGACGGCACAGATACGCAGTATTTT. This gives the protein CASSSSLETGVDGTDTQYF. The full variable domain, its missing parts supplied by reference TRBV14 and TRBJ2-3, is EAGVTQFPSHSVIEKGQTVTLRCDPISGHDNLYWYRRVMGKEIKFLLHFVKESKQDESGMPNNRFLAERTGGTYSTLKVQPAELEDSGVYFCASSSSLETGVDGTDTQYFGPGTRLTVL.

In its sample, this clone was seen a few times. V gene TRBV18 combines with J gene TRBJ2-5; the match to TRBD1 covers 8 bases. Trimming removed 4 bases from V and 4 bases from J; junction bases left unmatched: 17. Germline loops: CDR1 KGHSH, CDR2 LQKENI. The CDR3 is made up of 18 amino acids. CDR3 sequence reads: CASSLYSVEDRATETQYF. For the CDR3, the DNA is TGTGCCAGCTCACTCTATTCGGTGGAGGACAGGGCAACAGAGACCCAGTACTTC.

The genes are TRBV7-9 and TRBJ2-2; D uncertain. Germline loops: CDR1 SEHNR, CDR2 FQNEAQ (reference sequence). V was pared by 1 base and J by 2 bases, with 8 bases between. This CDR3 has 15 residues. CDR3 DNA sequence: TGTGCCAGCAGCTTAGGTGGAGCTAACACCGGGGAGCTGTTTTTT. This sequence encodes CASSLGGANTGELFF.

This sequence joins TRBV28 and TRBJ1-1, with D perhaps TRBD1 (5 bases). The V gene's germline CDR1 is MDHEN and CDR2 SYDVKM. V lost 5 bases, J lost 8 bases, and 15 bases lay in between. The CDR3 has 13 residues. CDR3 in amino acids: CASSPPGNPEAFF. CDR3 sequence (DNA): TGTGCCAGCAGTCCCCCAGGGAACCCCGAAGCTTTCTTT.

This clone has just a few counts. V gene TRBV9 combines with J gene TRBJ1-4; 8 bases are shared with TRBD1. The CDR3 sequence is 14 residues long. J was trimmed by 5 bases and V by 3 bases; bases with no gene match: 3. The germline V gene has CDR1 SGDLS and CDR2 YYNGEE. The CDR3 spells CASSEGQVNEKLFF. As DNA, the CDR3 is TGTGCCAGCAGCGAGGGACAGGTGAATGAAAAACTGTTTTTT.

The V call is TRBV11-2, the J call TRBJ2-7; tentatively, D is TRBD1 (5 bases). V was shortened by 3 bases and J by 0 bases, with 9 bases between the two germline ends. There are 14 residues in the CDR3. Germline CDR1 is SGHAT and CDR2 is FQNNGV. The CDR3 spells CASSLGPSSYEQYF. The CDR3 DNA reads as TGTGCCAGCAGCTTGGGGCCCTCCTCCTACGAGCAGTACTTC.

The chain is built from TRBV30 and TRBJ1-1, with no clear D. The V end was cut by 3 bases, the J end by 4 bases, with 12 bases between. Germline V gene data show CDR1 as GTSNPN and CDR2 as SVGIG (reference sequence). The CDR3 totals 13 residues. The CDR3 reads CAWRKVEATEAFF. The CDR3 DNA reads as TGTGCCTGGAGAAAGGTCGAGGCCACTGAAGCTTTCTTT.

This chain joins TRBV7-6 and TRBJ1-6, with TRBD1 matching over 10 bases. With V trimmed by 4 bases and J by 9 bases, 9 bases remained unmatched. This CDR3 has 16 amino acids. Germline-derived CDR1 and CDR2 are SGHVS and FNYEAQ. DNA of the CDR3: TGTGCCAGCAGCTCCTCCCCCGGGACAGGGGCTTCACCCCTCCACTTT. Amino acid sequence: CASSSSPGTGASPLHF.

The CDR3: CASTMRALSGTEAFF. DNA of the CDR3: TGTGCCAGCACCATGAGGGCCCTCAGCGGCACTGAAGCTTTCTTT. The chain carries TRBV13 and TRBJ1-1; no clear D gene. The V gene's germline CDR1 is PRHDT and CDR2 FYEKMQ (reference sequence). The CDR3 runs 15 residues. Trimming pared 7 bases from V and 4 bases from J, leaving 19 bases between.

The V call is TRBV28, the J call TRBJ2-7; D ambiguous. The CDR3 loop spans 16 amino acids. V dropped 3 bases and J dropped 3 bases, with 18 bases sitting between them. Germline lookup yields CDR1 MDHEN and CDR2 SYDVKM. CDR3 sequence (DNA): TGTGCCAGCAGTTTTGATTTGGTCGGTTTGAACTACGAGCAGTACTTC. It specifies CASSFDLVGLNYEQYF.

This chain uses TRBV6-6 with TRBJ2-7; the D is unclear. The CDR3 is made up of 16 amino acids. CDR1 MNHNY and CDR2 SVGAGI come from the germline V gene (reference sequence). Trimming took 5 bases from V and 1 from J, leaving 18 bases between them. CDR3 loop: CASSPIWSSRSYEQYF. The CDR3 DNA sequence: TGTGCCAGCAGTCCCATTTGGAGCTCCCGGTCCTACGAGCAGTACTTC.

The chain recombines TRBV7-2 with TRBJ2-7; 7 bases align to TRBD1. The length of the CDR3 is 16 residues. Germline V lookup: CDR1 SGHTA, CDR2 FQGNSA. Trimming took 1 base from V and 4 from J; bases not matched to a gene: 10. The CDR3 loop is CASSLDGAGGVYEQYF. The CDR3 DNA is TGTGCCAGCAGCTTAGACGGGGCAGGGGGAGTGTACGAGCAGTACTTC.

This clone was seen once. The CDR3 sequence: CASRLAGGATAQYF. In DNA form, the CDR3 reads TGTGCCAGCAGATTAGCGGGGGGGGCCACGGCGCAGTATTTT. The rearrangement uses TRBV6-1 and TRBJ2-3, with TRBD2 matching 11 bases. Germline V CDR1 and CDR2: MNHNS, SASEGT. J was trimmed by 10 bases and V by 6 bases; bases with no gene match: 9. CDR3 length equals 14 residues.